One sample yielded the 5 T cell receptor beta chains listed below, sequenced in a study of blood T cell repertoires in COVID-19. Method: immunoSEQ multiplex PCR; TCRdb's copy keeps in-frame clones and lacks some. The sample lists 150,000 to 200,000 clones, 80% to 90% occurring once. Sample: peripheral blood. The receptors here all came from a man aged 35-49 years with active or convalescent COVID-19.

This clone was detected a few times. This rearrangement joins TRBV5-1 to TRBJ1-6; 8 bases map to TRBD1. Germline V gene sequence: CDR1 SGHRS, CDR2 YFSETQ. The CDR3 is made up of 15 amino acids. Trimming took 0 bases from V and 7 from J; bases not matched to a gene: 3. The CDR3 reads CASSLAAGGNSPLHF. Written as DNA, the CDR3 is TGCGCCAGCAGCTTGGCGGCAGGGGGCAATTCACCCCTCCACTTT.

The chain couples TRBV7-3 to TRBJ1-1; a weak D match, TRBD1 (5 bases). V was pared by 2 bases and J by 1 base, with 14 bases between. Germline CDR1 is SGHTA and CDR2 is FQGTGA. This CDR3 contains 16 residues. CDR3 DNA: TGTGCCAGCAGCTTACGGGTTGACAGCTCGAACACTGAAGCTTTCTTT. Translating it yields CASSLRVDSSNTEAFF.

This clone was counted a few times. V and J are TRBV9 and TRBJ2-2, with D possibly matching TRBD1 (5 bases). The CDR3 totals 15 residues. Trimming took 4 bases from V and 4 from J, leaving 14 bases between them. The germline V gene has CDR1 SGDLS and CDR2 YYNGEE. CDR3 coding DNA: TGTGCCAGCAGCTCCAGGGTTTTGGGCACCGGGGAGCTGTTTTTT. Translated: CASSSRVLGTGELFF.

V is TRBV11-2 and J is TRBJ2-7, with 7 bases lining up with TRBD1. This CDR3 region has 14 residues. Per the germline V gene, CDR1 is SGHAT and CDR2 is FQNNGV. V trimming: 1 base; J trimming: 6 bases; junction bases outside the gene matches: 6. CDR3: CASSLAGNRGEQYF. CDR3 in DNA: TGTGCCAGCAGCTTAGCTGGGAACAGGGGCGAGCAGTACTTC.

In DNA form, the CDR3 reads TGTGCCTGGAAGGACAGTATTAGCACTGAAGCTTTCTTT. It is translated as CAWKDSISTEAFF. The rearrangement uses TRBV30 and TRBJ1-1; D may be TRBD1 (6 bases). Germline CDR1 is GTSNPN and CDR2 is SVGIG (reference sequence). V dropped 4 bases and J dropped 4 bases, with 13 bases sitting between them. The length of the CDR3 is 13 residues.